This T cell receptor beta chain was obtained from a study of blood T cell repertoires in COVID-19 (dated by TCRdb to 2019 to 2021). Background for the entire study: Samples from collaborators originated in the United States, Italy and Spain and spanned both the acute and convalescent phases of COVID-19. The prospective study material was composed of cDNA or gDNA derived from T cells, B-cell-depleted T cells, or PBMCs. Where available, HLA class I and class II types were taken from metadata supplied by the sample provider and were not determined by assay-based typing. The repertoires were made available in a free public database intended to serve as a resource for research on the immune response to SARS-CoV-2. Sample metadata almost always included a de-identified subject ID, COVID-19 status, age in years and sex. Subjects who had been exposed to COVID-19, were actively infected with it, or had recovered from it provided the deeply sampled blood TCRbeta repertoires that made up the dataset. Samples came from the ongoing ImmuneRACE study (first 160 participants) plus 1,254 subjects from 6 global collaborators. Broad study findings and their caveats: The quantity of clinical and demographic metadata differed by source and by participant and was supplied without curation.

From its cysteine to its phenylalanine, the CDR3 spans 15 amino acids. Just the 45-base CDR3 DNA is kept, in frame starting at base 1. For CDR1 and CDR2, the germline V gene (reference sequence) lists LNHDA and SQIVND. Between the V and J ends, shortened by 5 bases and 4 bases respectively, the junction contains 17 bases. Each collaborating institution followed its own protocols to collect whole blood in K2EDTA tubes. Collaborator samples were shipped for TCRbeta analysis as frozen whole blood, isolated PBMCs, or DNA extracted from either sample type. TCRbeta CDR3 regions were amplified from genomic DNA using the immunoSEQ Assay, a bias-controlled multiplex PCR. From the authors' description of their analysis: Nucleated cell counts per sample were estimated from amplification of reference gene primers within the assay. To quantify the absolute abundance of each unique TCRbeta CDR3 rearrangement, sequence reads were collapsed and filtered. For each sample, productive Simpson clonality was calculated by taking the square root of Simpson's diversity index across productive rearrangements. TCRdb retrieved this table from immuneACCESS and kept in-frame rearrangements only. Not all clones are present; in checked studies, unresolved V genes account for under half, and no reason is known for the remainder. That table gives V, J and clone size, and the DNA gave D and trimming. The sample includes over 120,000 clones, with about three quarters observed a single time. The ten most abundant clones make up approximately 9% of the sample.

As regards this clone: This receptor's antigen is unknown. No much larger clonotype is one base removed from it; base qualities were not supplied.

Sequencing was performed on peripheral blood. This clonotype was obtained from a woman in her 50s with active or convalescent COVID-19. The chain uses TRBV19 and TRBJ2-5, and the D gene may be TRBD1, 6 bases matching. DNA sequence: TGTGCCAGTAGTCGACAGGCCTTGGTGAGAGAGACCCAGTACTTC. Translated, it reads CASSRQALVRETQYF.